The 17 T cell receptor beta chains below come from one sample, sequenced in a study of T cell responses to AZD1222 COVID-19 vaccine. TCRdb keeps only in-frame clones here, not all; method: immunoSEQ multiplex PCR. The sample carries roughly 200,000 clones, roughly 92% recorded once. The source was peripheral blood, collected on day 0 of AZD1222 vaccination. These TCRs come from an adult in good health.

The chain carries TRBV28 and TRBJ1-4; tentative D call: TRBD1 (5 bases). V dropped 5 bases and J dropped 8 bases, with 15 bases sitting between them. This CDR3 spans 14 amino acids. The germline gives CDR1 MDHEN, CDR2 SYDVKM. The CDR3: CASSPMGPREKLFF. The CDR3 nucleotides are TGTGCCAGCAGTCCCATGGGACCGAGGGAAAAACTGTTTTTT.

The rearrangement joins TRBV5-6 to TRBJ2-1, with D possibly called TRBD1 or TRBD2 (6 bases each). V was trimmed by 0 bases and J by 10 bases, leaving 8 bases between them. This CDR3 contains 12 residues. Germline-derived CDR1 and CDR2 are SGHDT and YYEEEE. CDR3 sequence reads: CASSLEGGEQFF. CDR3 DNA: TGTGCCAGCAGCTTGGAAGGGGGGGAGCAGTTCTTC. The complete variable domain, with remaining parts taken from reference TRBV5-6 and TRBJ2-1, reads DAGVTQSPTHLIKTRGQQVTLRCSPKSGHDTVSWYQQALGQGPQFIFQYYEEEERQRGNFPDRFSGHQFPNYSSELNVNALLLGDSALYLCASSLEGGEQFFGPGTRLTVL.

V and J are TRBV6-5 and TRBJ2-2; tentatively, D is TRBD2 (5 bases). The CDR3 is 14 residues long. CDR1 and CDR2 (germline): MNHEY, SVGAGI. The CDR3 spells CYTKAGRNTGELFF. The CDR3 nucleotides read TGTTATACGAAGGCGGGCAGGAACACCGGGGAGCTGTTTTTT.

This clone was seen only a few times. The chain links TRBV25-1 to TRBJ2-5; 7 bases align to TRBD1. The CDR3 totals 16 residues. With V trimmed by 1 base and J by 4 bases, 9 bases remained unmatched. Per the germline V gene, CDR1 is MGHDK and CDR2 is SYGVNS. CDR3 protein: CASSELRQGDLETQYF. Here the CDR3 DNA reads TGTGCCAGCAGTGAATTGCGACAGGGCGACTTAGAGACCCAGTACTTC.

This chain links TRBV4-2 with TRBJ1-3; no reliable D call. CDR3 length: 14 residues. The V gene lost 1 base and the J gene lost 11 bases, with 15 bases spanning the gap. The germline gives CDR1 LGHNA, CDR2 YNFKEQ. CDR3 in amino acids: CASSQAIQDLAIYF. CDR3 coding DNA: TGTGCCAGCAGCCAAGCTATCCAGGATTTAGCCATATATTTT.

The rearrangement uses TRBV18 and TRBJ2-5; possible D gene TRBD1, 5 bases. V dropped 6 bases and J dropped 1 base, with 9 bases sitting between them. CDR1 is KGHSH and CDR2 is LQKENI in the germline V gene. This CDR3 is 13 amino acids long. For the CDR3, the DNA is TGTGCCAGCTCTCAAGGGGTCCAAGAGACCCAGTACTTC. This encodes CASSQGVQETQYF.

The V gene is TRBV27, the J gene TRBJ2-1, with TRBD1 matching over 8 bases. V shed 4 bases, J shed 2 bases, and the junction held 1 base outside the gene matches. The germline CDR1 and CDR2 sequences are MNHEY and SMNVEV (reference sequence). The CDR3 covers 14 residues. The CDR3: CASSWTGTYNEQFF. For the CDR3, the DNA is TGTGCCAGCAGTTGGACAGGGACCTACAATGAGCAGTTCTTC.

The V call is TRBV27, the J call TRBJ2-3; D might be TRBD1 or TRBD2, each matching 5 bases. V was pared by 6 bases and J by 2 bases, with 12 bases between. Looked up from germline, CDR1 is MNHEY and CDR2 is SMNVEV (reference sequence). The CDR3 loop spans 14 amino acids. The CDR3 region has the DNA TGTGCCAGCAGGAGGGGTTACGACACAGATACGCAGTATTTT. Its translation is CASRRGYDTDTQYF.

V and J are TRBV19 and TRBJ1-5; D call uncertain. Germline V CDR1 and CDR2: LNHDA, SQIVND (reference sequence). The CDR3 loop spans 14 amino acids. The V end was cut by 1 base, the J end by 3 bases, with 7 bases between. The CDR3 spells CASSIAGSNQPQHF. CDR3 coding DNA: TGTGCCAGTAGTATAGCGGGCTCCAATCAGCCCCAGCATTTT.

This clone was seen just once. CDR3 amino acids: CASSASGGNTGELFF. The DNA of the CDR3 is TGTGCCAGCAGCGCCAGCGGGGGGAACACCGGGGAGCTGTTTTTT. V usage is TRBV11-2 and J usage is TRBJ2-2; 8 bases map to TRBD2. The germline CDR1 and CDR2 sequences are SGHAT and FQNNGV. J gave up 1 base and V 5 bases, and 3 bases lay outside the gene matches. This CDR3 region has 15 residues.

The CDR3 protein is CASSPGVANEKLFF. CDR3 DNA sequence: TGTGCCAGCTCTCCTGGCGTGGCTAATGAAAAACTGTTTTTT. The V and J genes are TRBV2 and TRBJ1-4; D gene ambiguous. The CDR3 covers 14 residues. Trimming stripped 8 bases from V and 3 bases from J, with 13 bases between. In germline, CDR1 is SNHLY, CDR2 FYNNEI.

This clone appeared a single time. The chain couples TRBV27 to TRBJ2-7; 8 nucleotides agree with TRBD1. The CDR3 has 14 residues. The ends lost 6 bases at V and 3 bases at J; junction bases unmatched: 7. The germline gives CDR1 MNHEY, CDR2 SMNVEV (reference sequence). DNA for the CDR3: TGTGCCAGCAGACCCGGGACAGGCTTCTACGAGCAGTACTTC. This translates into CASRPGTGFYEQYF.

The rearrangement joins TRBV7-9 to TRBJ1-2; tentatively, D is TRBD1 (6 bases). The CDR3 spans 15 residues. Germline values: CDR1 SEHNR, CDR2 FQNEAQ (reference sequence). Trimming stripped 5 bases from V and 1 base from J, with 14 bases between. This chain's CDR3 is CASSPGAHGNYGYTF. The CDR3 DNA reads TGTGCCAGCAGCCCGGGGGCTCACGGTAACTATGGCTACACCTTC.

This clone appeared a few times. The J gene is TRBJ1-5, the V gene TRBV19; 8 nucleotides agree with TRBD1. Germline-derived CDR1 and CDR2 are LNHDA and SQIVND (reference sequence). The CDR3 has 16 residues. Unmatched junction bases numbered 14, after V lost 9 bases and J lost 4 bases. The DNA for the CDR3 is TGTGCCAGCCACCCGACAGGGGCCGGCCCTAATCAGCCCCAGCATTTT. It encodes CASHPTGAGPNQPQHF.

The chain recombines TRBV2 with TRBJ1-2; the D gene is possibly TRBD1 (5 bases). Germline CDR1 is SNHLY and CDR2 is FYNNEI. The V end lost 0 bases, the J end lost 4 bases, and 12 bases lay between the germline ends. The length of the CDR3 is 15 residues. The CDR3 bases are TGTGCCAGCAGTGAAGCGGGACTGATTTTCTATGGCTACACCTTC. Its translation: CASSEAGLIFYGYTF.

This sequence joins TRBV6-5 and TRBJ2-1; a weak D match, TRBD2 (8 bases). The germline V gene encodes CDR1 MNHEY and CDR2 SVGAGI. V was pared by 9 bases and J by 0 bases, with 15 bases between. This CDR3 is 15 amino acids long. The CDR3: CASRGGDSSYNEQFF. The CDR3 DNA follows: TGTGCCAGTCGGGGGGGGGACAGCTCCTACAATGAGCAGTTCTTC.

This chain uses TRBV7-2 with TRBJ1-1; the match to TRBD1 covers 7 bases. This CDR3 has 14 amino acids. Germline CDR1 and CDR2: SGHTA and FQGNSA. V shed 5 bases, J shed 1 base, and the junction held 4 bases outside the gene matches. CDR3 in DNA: TGTGCCAGCAGCCCAGGGGGGGCGAACACTGAAGCTTTCTTT. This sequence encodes CASSPGGANTEAFF.